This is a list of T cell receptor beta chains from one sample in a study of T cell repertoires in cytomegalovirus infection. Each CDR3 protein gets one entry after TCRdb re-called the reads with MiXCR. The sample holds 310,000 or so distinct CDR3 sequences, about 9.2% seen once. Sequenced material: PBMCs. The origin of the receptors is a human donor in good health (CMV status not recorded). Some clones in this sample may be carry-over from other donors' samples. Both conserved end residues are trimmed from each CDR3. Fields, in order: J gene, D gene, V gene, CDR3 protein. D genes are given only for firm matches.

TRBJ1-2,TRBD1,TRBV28,ARDGTGNYGYT
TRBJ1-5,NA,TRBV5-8,ASSLGTGGSNQPQH
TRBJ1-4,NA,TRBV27,ASSPLKGKLF
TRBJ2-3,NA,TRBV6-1,ASSAGVGDTQY
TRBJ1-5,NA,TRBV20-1,SARGDGDQPQH
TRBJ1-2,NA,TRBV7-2,ASSSNNSTRYGYT
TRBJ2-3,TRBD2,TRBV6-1,ASSLRWSGGPTDTQY
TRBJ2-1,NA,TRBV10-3,AISESAGPYNEQF
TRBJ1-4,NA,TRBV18,ASSPPGRNEKLF
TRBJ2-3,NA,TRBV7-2,ASLIDTQY
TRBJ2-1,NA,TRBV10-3,AISDGQSPF
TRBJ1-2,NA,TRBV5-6,ASSPLAGARYGYT
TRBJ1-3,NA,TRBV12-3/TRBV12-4,ASSLVQAHTIY
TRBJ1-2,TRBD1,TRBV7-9,ASSSPQTGVSGYT
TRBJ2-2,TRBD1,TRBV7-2,ASSHGDRTTGELF
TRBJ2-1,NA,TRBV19,ASSPWGPLGDEQF
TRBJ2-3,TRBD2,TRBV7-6,ASSFGAGGRTDTQY
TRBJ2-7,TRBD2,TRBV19,ASSQQRGTYEQY
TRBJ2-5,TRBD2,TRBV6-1,ASRGTSGGSQETQY
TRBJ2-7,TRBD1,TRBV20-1,SAREGGTGFDEQY
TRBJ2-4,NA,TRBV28,ASRPYQTLAKNIQY
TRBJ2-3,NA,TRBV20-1,SARRQGGGDTQY
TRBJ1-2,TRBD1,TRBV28,ASAGTVFYGYT
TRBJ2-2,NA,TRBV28,ASSFPGYTGELF